This T cell receptor beta chain was recorded in a study of T cells in tumors after PD-1 blockade. Study overall: Treatment was either pembrolizumab 200 mg every 3 weeks or cemiplimab 350 mg every 2 weeks. A subset received ongoing vismodegib 150 mg daily alongside anti-PD-1 therapy.

General study findings and limits: Peripheral recruitment is suggested, as some novel exhausted tumor clones were in pre-treatment blood.

Data came from immunoSEQ multiplex PCR; TCRdb stores just in-frame clones and leaves some out. Seen here are around 50,000 clones, approximately 80% observed once, and the top ten hold around 9.3%. At least ten counts were recorded for this clone. As yet, its antigen is unknown. Germline loops: CDR1 MNHEY, CDR2 SMNVEV (reference sequence). This CDR3 has 13 residues. Trimming stripped 4 bases from V and 10 bases from J, with 14 bases between. The sample was PBMCs, taken before anti-PD-1 therapy. The rearrangement joins TRBV27 to TRBJ2-1; D is unclear. The receptor was isolated from a human donor with advanced basal cell or squamous cell carcinoma (not recorded which). The CDR3 is CASSSRAREEQFF. CDR3 nucleotides: TGTGCCAGCAGTTCCCGGGCCCGCGAGGAGCAGTTCTTC.